Following are 29 T cell receptor beta chains from one sample sequenced in a study of response to subunit inactivated influenza vaccine. TCRdb recomputed calls from the RT-PCR reads with MiXCR, one row per CDR3 protein. In the table there are fewer than 750,000 distinct CDR3 sequences, 14% of which are singletons. Here the sequenced sample was PBMCs from blood, taken 12 days after vaccination. The receptors stem from a man in his fifties who received an inactivated influenza vaccine.

This clonotype was observed a few times. The chain employs TRBV7-7 and TRBJ2-7; D possibly uses TRBD1 or TRBD2 (5 bases each). There are 15 residues in the CDR3. With 5 bases removed from V and 4 bases from J, the gap between germline ends came to 18 bases. Germline CDR1 reads SSHAT; CDR2 reads FNYEAQ (reference sequence). The DNA of the CDR3 is TGTGCCAGCAGCCTAGGGGACCATTCTAATTACGAGCAGTACTTC. It specifies CASSLGDHSNYEQYF.

The chain couples TRBV10-2 to TRBJ2-5; no clear D gene. Per germline, CDR1 WSHSY and CDR2 SAAADI. The CDR3 has 12 amino acids. Trimming took 4 bases from V and 5 from J, leaving 8 bases between them. Here the CDR3 reads CASSVPFETQYF. The DNA of the CDR3 is TGCGCCAGCAGTGTTCCATTTGAGACCCAGTACTTC.

As for this clonotype: As the CDR3 is not closed by the conserved phenylalanine or tryptophan, this likely results from a read error. The J gene is TRBJ2-1, the V gene TRBV27; 7 bases match TRBD2. The V gene end was trimmed by 4 bases and the J gene end by 0 bases; junction bases not matched to a gene: 6. CDR1 is MNHEY and CDR2 is SMNVEV in the germline V gene (reference sequence). This CDR3 is 16 amino acids long. Here the CDR3 DNA reads TGTGCCAGCAGTTACCCTAGCGGCCCCTCCTACAATGAGCAGTTCCTC. The encoded protein is CASSYPSGPSYNEQFL.

The chain is built from TRBV4-1 and TRBJ1-2; D perhaps matches TRBD1 (5 bases). Trimming took off 2 bases at V and 7 bases at J, with 14 bases between the two ends. Germline V lookup: CDR1 MGHRA, CDR2 YSYEKL. This CDR3 has 14 amino acids. CDR3 sequence (DNA): TGCGCCAGCAGCCAATACTCGATGGGGCGTGGCTACACCTTC. As protein: CASSQYSMGRGYTF.

J is TRBJ2-5 and V is TRBV28; maybe TRBD1 (5 bases). CDR1 is MDHEN, CDR2 SYDVKM, per germline. V was clipped by 1 base and J by 2 bases, with 14 bases between them. The CDR3 loop spans 16 amino acids. The CDR3 spells CASSLSGAGVQETQYF. The CDR3 DNA reads as TGTGCCAGCAGTTTATCTGGGGCAGGAGTTCAAGAGACCCAGTACTTC.

The chain links TRBV2 to TRBJ2-5; tentatively, D is TRBD2 (7 bases). This CDR3 has 14 amino acids. V shed 2 bases and J shed 7 bases, with 14 bases lying between them. Germline V gene data show CDR1 as SNHLY and CDR2 as FYNNEI. The chain's CDR3 is CASSELWGGGTQYF. CDR3 in DNA: TGTGCCAGCAGTGAACTGTGGGGGGGCGGGACCCAGTACTTC.

CDR3 sequence reads: CASSLRAGGPDTQYF. DNA for the CDR3: TGTGCCAGCAGTTTACGGGCAGGGGGCCCAGATACGCAGTATTTT. The chain links TRBV12-3 or TRBV12-4 to TRBJ2-3; TRBD1 aligns across 8 bases. The CDR3 consists of 15 residues. V gave up 2 bases and J gave up 4 bases; unmatched junction bases: 5.

V gene TRBV29-1 combines with J gene TRBJ2-3, with TRBD1 as a possible D gene (6 bases). CDR1 SQVTM and CDR2 ANQGSEA come from the germline V gene. This CDR3 is built from 14 residues. The CDR3 region has the DNA TGCAGTTTCTCCAGGGGCATCCCGACAGATACGCAGTATTTT. Translation gives CSFSRGIPTDTQYF.

The chain carries TRBV19 and TRBJ1-2, with D uncertain. The CDR3 is 12 amino acids. The germline CDR1 and CDR2 sequences are LNHDA and SQIVND (reference sequence). Trimming pared 11 bases from V and 5 bases from J, leaving 15 bases between. CDR3 amino acids: CAANQFGYGYTF. CDR3 nucleotide sequence: TGTGCCGCCAACCAATTTGGATATGGCTACACCTTC.

The chain couples TRBV7-2 to TRBJ1-1, with D possibly being TRBD1 (6 bases). This CDR3 comprises 13 residues. The V and J ends lost 3 bases and 6 bases respectively, with 11 bases between them. Germline CDR1 and CDR2: SGHTA and FQGNSA. The CDR3 sequence is CASSFTRTAEAFF. DNA of the CDR3: TGTGCCAGCAGCTTCACAAGGACAGCTGAAGCTTTCTTT.

The chain uses TRBV28 and TRBJ2-7; TRBD1 is a possible D gene (5 bases). This CDR3 has 14 amino acids. Trimming pared 1 base from V and 7 bases from J, leaving 14 bases between. Germline V gene lookup returns CDR1 MDHEN and CDR2 SYDVKM. CDR3 protein: CASSLFADRQEQYF. DNA of the CDR3: TGTGCCAGCAGTTTATTCGCCGACAGACAAGAGCAGTACTTC.

This clonotype was seen a single time. The V and J genes are TRBV20-1 and TRBJ2-3; no reliable D call. The CDR3 totals 15 residues. Germline loops: CDR1 DFQATT, CDR2 SNEGSKA (reference sequence). Deletions cut 4 bases from V and 0 bases from J, with 14 bases between. CDR3: CSAKSASESTDTQYF. The CDR3 region has the DNA TGCAGTGCTAAATCGGCTAGTGAAAGCACAGATACGCAGTATTTT.

This clonotype was picked up a small number of times. V and J are TRBV5-1 and TRBJ1-6; D remains unclear. Between the trimmed V and J ends, which lost 0 bases and 7 bases, there was a span of 11 bases. Germline V gene data show CDR1 as SGHRS and CDR2 as YFSETQ. The CDR3 extends over 15 amino acids. CDR3: CASSLERSSNSPLHF. The DNA of the CDR3 is TGCGCCAGCAGCTTGGAACGGAGTTCCAATTCACCCCTCCACTTT.

This clonotype was seen a handful of times. The genes are TRBV6-1 and TRBJ2-7; 7 bases line up with TRBD1. The V gene end was trimmed by 2 bases and the J gene end by 3 bases; junction bases not matched to a gene: 4. This CDR3 spans 14 amino acids. Germline V gives CDR1 MNHNS, CDR2 SASEGT. The CDR3 bases are TGTGCCAGCAGTGAACCAGGGGGAAACTACGAGCAGTACTTC. This codes for CASSEPGGNYEQYF.

This clonotype was seen a handful of times. This chain joins TRBV14 and TRBJ2-2; D unclear. Germline V CDR1 and CDR2: SGHDN, FVKESK. The V gene lost 1 base and the J gene lost 1 base, with 7 bases spanning the gap. The CDR3 runs to 15 residues. CDR3 coding DNA: TGTGCCAGCAGCCAAGGGTTGCGGAACACCGGGGAGCTGTTTTTT. Its translation: CASSQGLRNTGELFF. The full variable domain, in which reference TRBV14 and TRBJ2-2 provide the parts outside the CDR3, is EAGVTQFPSHSVIEKGQTVTLRCDPISGHDNLYWYRRVMGKEIKFLLHFVKESKQDESGMPNNRFLAERTGGTYSTLKVQPAELEDSGVYFCASSQGLRNTGELFFGEGSRLTVL.

V is TRBV6-5 and J is TRBJ2-2, with 7 bases that match TRBD1. The length of the CDR3 is 14 residues. The junction had 3 bases not matched to a gene; V was cut back by 4 bases and J by 4 bases. Germline V gives CDR1 MNHEY, CDR2 SVGAGI. The CDR3 DNA follows: TGTGCCAGCAGTTCTAACAGGGGCACCGGGGAGCTGTTTTTT. Amino acids: CASSSNRGTGELFF.

In its sample, this clonotype was seen a few times. The chain couples TRBV10-3 to TRBJ1-2; 7 bases are shared with TRBD1. V shed 4 bases, J shed 2 bases, and the junction held 13 bases outside the gene matches. CDR3 length: 17 amino acids. The germline gives CDR1 ENHRY, CDR2 SYGVKD. The CDR3 loop is CAISVAGDRVGNYGYTF. CDR3 in DNA: TGTGCCATCAGTGTGGCGGGAGACAGGGTCGGGAACTATGGCTACACCTTC.

Points on this clonotype: A much bigger clone sits one base away, suggesting this may be a read error. This rearrangement joins TRBV7-9 to TRBJ2-2; no clear D gene. V lost 5 bases to trimming and J lost 6 bases, with 4 bases between them. The CDR3 loop spans 11 amino acids. CDR1 and CDR2 from the germline V gene are SEHNR and FQNEAQ (reference sequence). The CDR3 coding sequence is TGTGCCAGCAGCGCTCCCGGGGAGCTGTTTTTT. Its protein product is CASSAPGELFF.

This clonotype was seen a handful of times. The chain carries TRBV9 and TRBJ2-1; 8 bases agree with TRBD2. Losses at the gene ends were 0 bases for V and 5 bases for J; bases not matched to a gene: 4. The germline gives CDR1 SGDLS, CDR2 YYNGEE. The CDR3 runs 15 residues. DNA of the CDR3: TGTGCCAGCAGCGTAGGCGGGAGGTGGAACAATGAGCAGTTCTTC. It encodes CASSVGGRWNNEQFF.

The V gene is TRBV14, the J gene TRBJ2-7; 7 nucleotides agree with TRBD2. This CDR3 spans 15 amino acids. V lost 5 bases and J lost 3; bases outside the gene matches: 10. Germline V gene sequence: CDR1 SGHDN, CDR2 FVKESK. The CDR3 nucleotides are TGTGCCAGCAGCAGAGGACTAGGTGATATCTACGAGCAGTACTTC. This encodes CASSRGLGDIYEQYF.

The V and J genes are TRBV2 and TRBJ2-5; a possible D gene is TRBD2 (5 bases). The CDR3 is made up of 15 amino acids. With 1 base removed from V and 0 bases from J, the gap between germline ends came to 9 bases. Germline V CDR1 and CDR2: SNHLY, FYNNEI. The CDR3 reads CASSEGPADQETQYF. The DNA for the CDR3 is TGTGCCAGCAGTGAAGGGCCAGCGGACCAAGAGACCCAGTACTTC.

This chain uses TRBV28 with TRBJ2-2; the match to TRBD1 covers 9 bases. CDR1 MDHEN and CDR2 SYDVKM come from the germline V gene. The CDR3 is made up of 16 amino acids. The trim removed 4 bases at V and 6 bases at J, leaving 9 bases unmatched. The CDR3 spells CASSSRDRVNPGELFF. The CDR3 bases are TGTGCCAGCAGTTCCCGGGACAGGGTAAACCCCGGGGAGCTGTTTTTT.

The rearrangement joins TRBV7-2 to TRBJ2-7; D is undetermined. Germline CDR1 reads SGHTA; CDR2 reads FQGNSA. Deletions cut 5 bases from V and 5 bases from J, with 16 bases between. This CDR3 is 14 amino acids long. Written as DNA, the CDR3 is TGTGCCAGCAGCGTAGGAGTAATTCAGGACGAGCAGTACTTC. Protein product: CASSVGVIQDEQYF.

The rearrangement links TRBV15 to TRBJ1-2; D uncertain. CDR3 length: 12 amino acids. Germline V lookup: CDR1 LNHNV, CDR2 YYDKDF (reference sequence). Trimming left V 0 bases short and J 8 bases short, with 7 bases between. CDR3 region: CATSRDHQGYTF. The CDR3 DNA sequence: TGTGCCACCAGCAGAGATCACCAAGGCTACACCTTC.

This clonotype has just a few counts. The chain carries TRBV28 and TRBJ2-7; 7 bases are a match to TRBD1. CDR1 and CDR2 (germline): MDHEN, SYDVKM. The CDR3 spans 17 residues. Trimming cost V 0 bases and J 4 bases; bases outside gene matches: 12. The CDR3 nucleotides are TGTGCCAGCAGTTTATGGGGCCCAAACAGGGGCCCGTACGAGCAGTACTTC. Residues: CASSLWGPNRGPYEQYF.

J is TRBJ2-5 and V is TRBV9, with 7 bases aligning to TRBD2. V was pared by 2 bases and J by 5 bases, with 6 bases of the junction left unmatched. The germline CDR1 and CDR2 sequences are SGDLS and YYNGEE. The CDR3 has 14 amino acids. The CDR3 spells CASSVGTTKETQYF. The CDR3 coding sequence is TGTGCCAGCAGCGTTGGGACTACCAAGGAGACCCAGTACTTC.

The table lists this clonotype with a few counts. V gene TRBV4-2 combines with J gene TRBJ2-5; TRBD2 matches 14 bases. The germline V gene encodes CDR1 LGHNA and CDR2 YNFKEQ. Losses at the gene ends were 6 bases for V and 2 bases for J; bases not matched to a gene: 14. The CDR3 is made up of 19 amino acids. The CDR3 region is CASSSGRGLAGVGQETQYF. CDR3 in DNA: TGTGCCAGCAGTTCCGGGAGGGGACTAGCGGGAGTGGGGCAAGAGACCCAGTACTTC.

This clonotype was counted a few times. V gene TRBV5-1 combines with J gene TRBJ1-1; unclear D gene. V lost 3 bases and J lost 2, with 8 bases in between. The CDR3 is made up of 13 amino acids. Germline CDR1 is SGHRS and CDR2 is YFSETQ. CDR3 in DNA: TGCGCCAGCAGCTGGGAGAAAAACACTGAAGCTTTCTTT. Its translation is CASSWEKNTEAFF. The complete variable domain, with remaining parts taken from reference TRBV5-1 and TRBJ1-1, reads KAGVTQTPRYLIKTRGQQVTLSCSPISGHRSVSWYQQTPGQGLQFLFEYFSETQRNKGNFPGRFSGRQFSNSRSEMNVSTLELGDSALYLCASSWEKNTEAFFGQGTRLTVV.

This clonotype occurred a few times. V and J are TRBV24-1 and TRBJ2-2; D unresolved. The germline CDR1 and CDR2 sequences are KGHDR and SFDVKD. Trimming cost V 1 base and J 5 bases, with 7 bases left between them. This CDR3 region has 14 residues. The CDR3 DNA reads as TGTGCCACCAGTGATTTCCCCCAGACCGGGGAGCTGTTTTTT. Translated: CATSDFPQTGELFF.